This T cell receptor beta chain came from a study of blood T cell repertoires in COVID-19. This clone was found a few times. Assay used: immunoSEQ multiplex PCR; TCRdb lists only in-frame clones, some missing. Of about 55,000 clones in the sample, roughly 80% were seen once. The specimen sequenced was peripheral blood. The clonotype originates from a woman aged 55-70 years with acute or convalescent COVID-19.

CDR3 residues: CASSHYSGQSPLHF. The CDR3, as DNA: TGTGCCAGCAGCCACTACTCCGGACAGTCACCCCTCCACTTT. This chain uses TRBV5-5 with TRBJ1-6, with D possibly being TRBD1 (6 bases). Germline V lookup: CDR1 SGHKS, CDR2 YYEKEE (reference sequence). CDR3 size: 14 residues. The V end lost 4 bases, the J end lost 10 bases, and 15 bases lay between the germline ends.